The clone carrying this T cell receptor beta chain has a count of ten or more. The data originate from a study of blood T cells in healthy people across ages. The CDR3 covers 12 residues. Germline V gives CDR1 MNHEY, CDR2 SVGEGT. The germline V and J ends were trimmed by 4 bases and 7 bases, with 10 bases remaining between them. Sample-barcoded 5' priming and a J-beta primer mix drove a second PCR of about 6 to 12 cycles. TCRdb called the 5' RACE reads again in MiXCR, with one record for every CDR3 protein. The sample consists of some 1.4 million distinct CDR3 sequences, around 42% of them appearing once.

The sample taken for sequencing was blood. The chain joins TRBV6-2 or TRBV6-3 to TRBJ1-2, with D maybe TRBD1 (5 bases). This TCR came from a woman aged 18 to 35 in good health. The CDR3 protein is CASSSAGGGYTF. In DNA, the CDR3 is TGTGCCAGCAGTTCCGCTGGGGGTGGCTACACCTTC.